The TCR beta chain under discussion was sequenced for a study of OX40 agonist ivuxolimab in advanced cancers. TCRdb keeps only in-frame clones here, not all; method: immunoSEQ multiplex PCR. The sample has 75,000 to 100,000 clones; 70% to 85% are singletons. The CDR3 covers 13 residues. The V end lost 4 bases, the J end lost 5 bases, and 11 bases lay between the germline ends. Germline CDR1 ENHRY, CDR2 SYGVKD. The J gene is TRBJ1-2, the V gene TRBV10-3; weak D call: TRBD1 (6 bases). This sample comprised CD4+ or CD8+ T cells sorted from blood, obtained in a trial of the OX40 agonist ivuxolimab. The source of this sequence is an adult with an advanced solid tumor such as melanoma, head and neck, liver or kidney cancer. CDR3 in amino acids: CAISGQETYGYTF. The CDR3 DNA reads as TGTGCCATCAGTGGACAGGAGACATATGGCTACACCTTC.